Shown below are 26 T cell receptor beta chains from a single sample sequenced in a study of cytomegalovirus exposure and HLA in healthy donors. Use of 60 Vbeta and 13 Jbeta primers characterized the PCR. Sequencing was performed with immunoSEQ multiplex PCR; in TCRdb, only in-frame clones are kept and a portion is missing. The sample contains under 110,000 clones, roughly 75% of which appear only once. The specimen was PBMCs. All receptors come from a man aged 40-49 years in good health and CMV-seronegative.

The chain links TRBV6-6 to TRBJ1-1; 7 bases agree with TRBD1. The CDR3 length is 15 residues. Germline V gene sequence: CDR1 MNHNY, CDR2 SVGAGI (reference sequence). The J segment lost 3 bases and the V segment lost 7 bases, leaving 11 bases of the junction unmatched. The CDR3 reads CASNSPDRVYTEAFF. The CDR3 DNA is TGTGCCAGCAATAGTCCCGACAGGGTCTACACTGAAGCTTTCTTT.

V gene TRBV15 combines with J gene TRBJ2-4, with D perhaps TRBD2 (6 bases). The V and J ends lost 5 bases and 4 bases respectively, with 18 bases between them. The CDR3 has 16 amino acids. Germline loops: CDR1 LNHNV, CDR2 YYDKDF (reference sequence). The CDR3 here is CATSVAGTSPKNIQYF. DNA of the CDR3: TGTGCCACCAGCGTGGCGGGGACCTCCCCAAAAAACATTCAGTACTTC. Looking up the rest from reference TRBV15 and TRBJ2-4 gives the full variable domain: DAMVIQNPRYQVTQFGKPVTLSCSQTLNHNVMYWYQQKSSQAPKLLFHYYDKDFNNEADTPDNFQSRRPNTSFCFLDIRSPGLGDTAMYLCATSVAGTSPKNIQYFGAGTRLSVL.

The chain uses TRBV5-5 and TRBJ2-5; the D gene is possibly TRBD1 (6 bases). The CDR3 totals 13 residues. Per germline, CDR1 SGHKS and CDR2 YYEKEE (reference sequence). Trimming cost V 3 bases and J 5 bases, with 11 bases left between them. The CDR3 DNA sequence: TGTGCCAGCAGCTCCTATACAGGGGAGACCCAGTACTTC. Translation gives CASSSYTGETQYF.

The genes are TRBV6-5 and TRBJ2-1; 13 bases fit TRBD2. CDR1 is MNHEY, CDR2 SVGAGI, per germline. The CDR3 spans 14 residues. Trimming at V came to 6 bases and at J to 11 bases, leaving 7 bases not matched to a gene. CDR3 loop: CASRPGLAGNKQFF. CDR3 nucleotides: TGTGCCAGCAGGCCGGGACTAGCGGGGAATAAGCAGTTCTTC.

This chain links TRBV7-6 with TRBJ2-7, with a weak D call TRBD1 (6 bases). This CDR3 has 14 residues. Per germline, CDR1 SGHVS and CDR2 FNYEAQ. V lost 5 bases and J 0 bases, leaving 11 bases between the germline ends. The CDR3 region is CASSAGDDSYEQYF. In nucleotides, the CDR3 is TGTGCCAGCAGCGCAGGGGATGACTCCTACGAGCAGTACTTC. Supplemented by reference TRBV7-6 and TRBJ2-7, the full variable domain reads GAGVSQSPRYKVTKRGQDVALRCDPISGHVSLYWYRQALGQGPEFLTYFNYEAQQDKSGLPNDRFSAERPEGSISTLTIQRTEQRDSAMYRCASSAGDDSYEQYFGPGTRLTVT.

The chain uses TRBV6-5 and TRBJ2-2; 8 bases fit TRBD2. The CDR3 contains 16 residues. V shed 0 bases, J shed 3 bases, and the junction held 3 bases outside the gene matches. The germline V gene has CDR1 MNHEY and CDR2 SVGAGI. The CDR3 here is CASSYSTRGDTGELFF. For the CDR3, the DNA is TGTGCCAGCAGTTACTCGACGCGGGGGGACACCGGGGAGCTGTTTTTT.

The chain links TRBV11-2 to TRBJ2-1, with TRBD2 matching over 10 bases. The ends lost 6 bases at V and 9 bases at J; junction bases unmatched: 11. This CDR3 is built from 15 residues. Germline V gene lookup returns CDR1 SGHAT and CDR2 FQNNGV. The CDR3 is CASSISGGASVEQFF. For the CDR3, the DNA is TGTGCCAGCAGTATAAGCGGGGGGGCCAGTGTTGAGCAGTTCTTC.

The chain links TRBV4-1 to TRBJ2-3, with D possibly being TRBD2 (7 bases). The V gene's germline CDR1 is MGHRA and CDR2 YSYEKL. The CDR3 runs 14 residues. Trimming left V 4 bases short and J 5 bases short, with 13 bases between. The CDR3 loop reads CASSLGGQGDTQYF. For the CDR3, the DNA is TGCGCCAGCAGCCTGGGGGGGCAGGGAGATACGCAGTATTTT.

This chain links TRBV6-1 with TRBJ1-4, with 9 bases fitting TRBD1. Germline V gene lookup returns CDR1 MNHNS and CDR2 SASEGT. CDR3 length: 15 amino acids. The V and J ends lost 5 bases and 6 bases, in that order; junction bases with no gene match: 7. CDR3 sequence reads: CASSSSTGGHEKLFF. Here the CDR3 DNA reads TGTGCCAGCAGTTCTAGTACAGGGGGCCATGAAAAACTGTTTTTT.

The sample holds one count of this clone. V gene TRBV6-1 combines with J gene TRBJ2-2; 9 bases are shared with TRBD2. CDR3 size: 15 residues. V shed 7 bases, J shed 0 bases, and the junction held 3 bases outside the gene matches. The germline gives CDR1 MNHNS, CDR2 SASEGT. CDR3 loop: CASNLAGANTGELFF. CDR3 nucleotide sequence: TGTGCCAGCAATTTAGCGGGGGCGAACACCGGGGAGCTGTTTTTT.

J is TRBJ2-2 and V is TRBV27; 16 bases fit TRBD2. Trimming removed 4 bases from V and 5 bases from J; junction bases left unmatched: 10. There are 19 residues in the CDR3. Germline lookup yields CDR1 MNHEY and CDR2 SMNVEV (reference sequence). The CDR3 region has the DNA TGTGCCAGCAGTTCACCGGGACTAGCGGGGGGGCTTGGTACCGGGGAGCTGTTTTTT. The encoded protein is CASSSPGLAGGLGTGELFF.

The chain employs TRBV6-1 and TRBJ1-1; 8 bases line up with TRBD1. CDR1 is MNHNS and CDR2 is SASEGT in the germline V gene. The CDR3 extends over 15 amino acids. After removal of 7 bases from V and 0 bases from J, the junction contained 7 bases not matched to a gene. The CDR3 DNA reads TGTGCCAGCAATACAGGGGGGATCCTGAACACTGAAGCTTTCTTT. It encodes CASNTGGILNTEAFF.

The chain joins TRBV6-5 to TRBJ2-7; 10 nucleotides agree with TRBD1. The V and J ends lost 8 bases and 6 bases, in that order; junction bases with no gene match: 10. The CDR3 loop spans 14 amino acids. CDR1 is MNHEY and CDR2 is SVGAGI in the germline V gene. CDR3 amino acids: CASRAGTGVGEQYF. The DNA for the CDR3 is TGTGCCAGCCGAGCCGGGACAGGGGTTGGCGAGCAGTACTTC.

This chain joins TRBV6-1 and TRBJ2-6; perhaps TRBD2 as D (5 bases). CDR1 is MNHNS and CDR2 is SASEGT in the germline V gene. V dropped 5 bases and J dropped 0 bases, with 5 bases sitting between them. The CDR3 has 14 residues. Written as DNA, the CDR3 is TGTGCCAGCAGTCGGGACTCTGGGGCCAACGTCCTGACTTTC. Translation: CASSRDSGANVLTF.

This clone was found a few times. The same CDR3 arises from other DNA sequences in this sample as well. The V and J genes are TRBV2 and TRBJ2-5, with D perhaps TRBD2 (6 bases). Deletions cut 5 bases from V and 4 bases from J, with 8 bases between. This CDR3 has 12 residues. Germline lookup yields CDR1 SNHLY and CDR2 FYNNEI. The CDR3 region has the DNA TGTGCCAGCAGTAGACTAGGAGAGACCCAGTACTTC. Translation gives CASSRLGETQYF. The full variable domain, with the rest looked up from reference TRBV2 and TRBJ2-5, is EPEVTQTPSHQVTQMGQEVILRCVPISNHLYFYWYRQILGQKVEFLVSFYNNEISEKSEIFDDQFSVERPDGSNFTLKIRSTKLEDSAMYFCASSRLGETQYFGPGTRLLVL.

This chain links TRBV6-1 with TRBJ2-3; D possibly corresponds to TRBD2 (7 bases). Trimming removed 3 bases at V and 4 bases at J, with 17 bases between. CDR3 length equals 16 residues. Germline CDR1 MNHNS, CDR2 SASEGT. The CDR3 sequence: CASSDWRGGQSDTQYF. The CDR3 DNA reads TGTGCCAGCAGTGATTGGAGGGGGGGCCAGTCAGATACGCAGTATTTT.

The chain combines TRBV6-5 with TRBJ2-7; TRBD1 is a possible D gene (5 bases). The V gene lost 8 bases and the J gene lost 3 bases, with 14 bases spanning the gap. Germline V gene lookup returns CDR1 MNHEY and CDR2 SVGAGI. This CDR3 is built from 13 residues. This chain's CDR3 is CASSQQQGYEQYF. In DNA, the CDR3 is TGTGCCAGCTCCCAGCAGCAGGGCTACGAGCAGTACTTC.

The J gene is TRBJ1-2, the V gene TRBV7-6, with TRBD1 matching over 10 bases. The CDR3 consists of 13 residues. Germline V CDR1 and CDR2: SGHVS, FNYEAQ. V trimming: 4 bases; J trimming: 5 bases; junction bases outside the gene matches: 1. The CDR3 DNA reads as TGTGCCAGCAGCTCGGACAGGGGGTATGGCTACACCTTC. This encodes CASSSDRGYGYTF.

The chain recombines TRBV10-2 with TRBJ1-4; 8 bases are shared with TRBD1. Germline CDR1 WSHSY, CDR2 SAAADI. The V gene end was trimmed by 2 bases and the J gene end by 4 bases; junction bases not matched to a gene: 3. CDR3 length: 15 amino acids. The CDR3 here is CASSEDRGFNEKLFF. The CDR3 region has the DNA TGCGCCAGCAGTGAGGACAGGGGCTTTAATGAAAAACTGTTTTTT.

The rearrangement links TRBV6-5 to TRBJ2-1, with 9 positions matching TRBD1. V was clipped by 4 bases and J by 7 bases; unmatched bases: 11. Germline assignment: CDR1 MNHEY and CDR2 SVGAGI. CDR3 length: 16 residues. The CDR3: CASSSNRQGVRNEQFF. In nucleotides, the CDR3 is TGTGCCAGCAGTTCTAATCGACAGGGGGTGAGGAATGAGCAGTTCTTC.

This chain joins TRBV7-3 and TRBJ1-3, with 7 bases fitting TRBD1. This CDR3 is built from 16 residues. V shed 5 bases and J 0 bases; nucleotides not matched to a gene: 7. The V gene's germline CDR1 is SGHTA and CDR2 FQGTGA. CDR3 coding DNA: TGTGCCAGCAGCCTGACAGGGATTTCCTCTGGAAACACCATATATTTT. It yields the protein CASSLTGISSGNTIYF. The whole variable domain, remainder taken from reference TRBV7-3 and TRBJ1-3, is GAGVSQTPSNKVTEKGKYVELRCDPISGHTALYWYRQSLGQGPEFLIYFQGTGAADDSGLPNDRFFAVRPEGSVSTLKIQRTERGDSAVYLCASSLTGISSGNTIYFGEGSWLTVV.

The chain recombines TRBV5-4 with TRBJ2-5, with a tentative D call TRBD2 (6 bases). Looked up from germline, CDR1 is SGHNT and CDR2 is YYREEE (reference sequence). The CDR3 consists of 16 residues. Trimming shortened V by 0 bases and J by 5 bases, and 17 bases separated the two germline ends. CDR3 loop: CASSLVGQGGWETQYF. The CDR3 nucleotides are TGTGCCAGCAGCTTGGTCGGGCAGGGAGGTTGGGAGACCCAGTACTTC.

This clone is a singleton in its sample. The chain links TRBV5-4 to TRBJ2-7; no definite D call. The V end lost 2 bases, the J end lost 3 bases, and 3 bases lay between the germline ends. The germline V gene encodes CDR1 SGHNT and CDR2 YYREEE (reference sequence). The CDR3 runs to 11 residues. The DNA for the CDR3 is TGTGCCAGCAGCTTCGGCTACGAGCAGTACTTC. Its protein is CASSFGYEQYF.

The rearrangement uses TRBV5-1 and TRBJ2-1; 8 bases align to TRBD2. This CDR3 has 14 amino acids. Germline trimming cut 0 bases from V and 10 bases from J; bases unmatched to any gene: 6. The germline V gene has CDR1 SGHRS and CDR2 YFSETQ. The CDR3 protein is CASSLGGGGIEQFF. Here the CDR3 DNA reads TGCGCCAGCAGCTTGGGGGGCGGGGGGATCGAGCAGTTCTTC.

The CDR3, as DNA: TGCAGTGCTATGACTAGCGTCGAGCAGTACTTC. Protein: CSAMTSVEQYF. V gene TRBV20-1 combines with J gene TRBJ2-7, with 8 bases that match TRBD2. The CDR3 extends over 11 amino acids. The germline V gene encodes CDR1 DFQATT and CDR2 SNEGSKA (reference sequence). Unmatched junction bases numbered 2, after V lost 4 bases and J lost 6 bases.

The V call is TRBV7-2, the J call TRBJ2-1; the D gene is possibly TRBD2 (5 bases). Germline-derived CDR1 and CDR2 are SGHTA and FQGNSA. V was shortened by 7 bases and J by 3 bases, with 10 bases between the two germline ends. There are 13 residues in the CDR3. CDR3 DNA sequence: TGTGCCAGCAAGAAAGCGGACTACAATGAGCAGTTCTTC. Protein product: CASKKADYNEQFF.